These 18 T cell receptor beta chains share one sample of origin, sequenced in a study of sequential checkpoint blockade in melanoma. Treatment noted: randomized to nivolumab then ipilimumab (arm A) or the reverse (arm B). Sequencing used immunoSEQ multiplex PCR; TCRdb keeps in-frame clones, though not all of them. The profile shows around 13,000 clones, approximately 69% of them singletons. Sequencing used CD8+ T cells sorted from blood (inferred from file names), obtained from a patient given nivolumab and ipilimumab in sequence. The receptors stem from a human donor with melanoma.

The genes are TRBV9 and TRBJ2-7; 15 nucleotides line up with TRBD2. The junction had 7 bases not matched to a gene; V was cut back by 4 bases and J by 5 bases. The CDR3 sequence is 16 residues long. The germline gives CDR1 SGDLS, CDR2 YYNGEE. The CDR3, as DNA: TGTGCCAGCAGCCCCGGGACTAGCGGGAGGAGGGACGAGCAGTACTTC. It specifies CASSPGTSGRRDEQYF.

This clone occurred a few times. The chain uses TRBV5-6 and TRBJ2-7; tentative D call: TRBD2 (5 bases). Germline-derived CDR1 and CDR2 are SGHDT and YYEEEE. The CDR3 totals 12 residues. Trimming stripped 3 bases from V and 5 bases from J, with 9 bases between. The CDR3 is CASSWAGNEQYV. The CDR3, as DNA: TGTGCCAGCAGCTGGGCGGGCAACGAGCAGTACGTC.

V gene TRBV4-2 combines with J gene TRBJ2-5; D ambiguous. Germline V gives CDR1 LGHNA, CDR2 YNFKEQ. This CDR3 contains 13 residues. Trimming shortened V by 2 bases and J by 4 bases, and 8 bases separated the two germline ends. CDR3 nucleotides: TGTGCCAGCAGCCAAAGCCCCGCAGAGACCCAGTACTTC. It yields the protein CASSQSPAETQYF.

The chain combines TRBV2 with TRBJ2-1; the match to TRBD2 covers 9 bases. The germline V gene has CDR1 SNHLY and CDR2 FYNNEI. V dropped 7 bases and J dropped 3; count of bases not matched to a gene: 10. This CDR3 region has 16 residues. The CDR3 is CASTQVTSGVYNEQFF. The CDR3 nucleotides are TGTGCCAGCACCCAAGTGACTAGCGGAGTCTACAATGAGCAGTTCTTC.

The chain has TRBV7-9 and TRBJ2-3; possible D gene TRBD1, 5 bases. The germline V gene has CDR1 SEHNR and CDR2 FQNEAQ (reference sequence). Between the trimmed V and J ends, which lost 1 base and 2 bases, there was a span of 16 bases. The CDR3 runs to 17 residues. CDR3 nucleotides: TGTGCCAGCAGCTTAGAGGCGACAGAGACCTTCACAGATACGCAGTATTTT. Its protein is CASSLEATETFTDTQYF. Combining the CDR3 with reference TRBV7-9 and TRBJ2-3 gives the whole variable domain DTGVSQNPRHKITKRGQNVTFRCDPISEHNRLYWYRQTLGQGPEFLTYFQNEAQLEKSRLLSDRFSAERPKGSFSTLEIQRTEQGDSAMYLCASSLEATETFTDTQYFGPGTRLTVL.

V and J are TRBV11-2 and TRBJ1-1; D gene uncertain. Trimming took 4 bases from V and 4 from J, leaving 22 bases between them. Looked up from germline, CDR1 is SGHAT and CDR2 is FQNNGV. The CDR3 covers 17 residues. The CDR3 nucleotides read TGTGCCAGCAGCTCCCTCGCGGGGATTAAGCTGGCCACTGAAGCTTTCTTT. Translated, it gives CASSSLAGIKLATEAFF.

Concerning this clone itself: The junction shows a germline mismatch at one end, possibly a read error. The chain joins TRBV6-1 to TRBJ1-1, with a possible D match to TRBD1 (5 bases). This CDR3 has 14 amino acids. CDR1 MNHNS and CDR2 SASEGT come from the germline V gene. CDR3 in amino acids: CASSDGHRNAEAFF. The CDR3 nucleotides are TGTGCCAGCAGTGACGGACACAGGAACGCTGAAGCTTTCTTT.

V gene TRBV7-9 combines with J gene TRBJ1-4, with 9 bases aligning to TRBD1. CDR1 is SEHNR, CDR2 FQNEAQ, per germline (reference sequence). This CDR3 is 15 amino acids long. After removal of 4 bases from V and 8 bases from J, the junction contained 8 bases not matched to a gene. CDR3 sequence: CASSSRDRAEEKLFF. The CDR3 nucleotides are TGTGCCAGCAGCTCCCGGGACAGGGCGGAAGAAAAACTGTTTTTT. Full variable domain (outside the CDR3, taken from reference TRBV7-9 and TRBJ1-4): DTGVSQNPRHKITKRGQNVTFRCDPISEHNRLYWYRQTLGQGPEFLTYFQNEAQLEKSRLLSDRFSAERPKGSFSTLEIQRTEQGDSAMYLCASSSRDRAEEKLFFGSGTQLSVL.

This chain connects TRBV25-1 to TRBJ1-1; D possibly corresponds to TRBD1 (6 bases). The CDR3 has 14 amino acids. V lost 3 bases to trimming and J lost 3 bases, with 11 bases between them. Germline-derived CDR1 and CDR2 are MGHDK and SYGVNS. The CDR3 loop is CASSDYRVDTEAFF. DNA of the CDR3: TGTGCCAGCAGTGACTACAGGGTTGACACTGAAGCTTTCTTT.

The count of this clone is one. The chain has TRBV19 and TRBJ2-2; TRBD2 matches 10 bases. The CDR3 sequence is 16 residues long. V lost 4 bases, J lost 1 base, and 3 bases stayed unmatched. Germline CDR1 and CDR2: LNHDA and SQIVND (reference sequence). The CDR3 reads CASSSLAGENTGELFF. CDR3 bases: TGTGCCAGTAGTAGCCTAGCGGGAGAGAACACCGGGGAGCTGTTTTTT.

A few counts support this clone. This chain's CDR3 is CASIKPGGAEQFF. The CDR3 DNA reads as TGTGCCAGCATCAAGCCAGGGGGCGCTGAGCAGTTCTTC. The rearrangement uses TRBV5-5 and TRBJ2-1, with 8 bases fitting TRBD1. With V trimmed by 6 bases and J by 9 bases, 8 bases remained unmatched. From germline, CDR1 is SGHKS and CDR2 YYEKEE (reference sequence). CDR3 size: 13 residues.

The V call is TRBV6-6, the J call TRBJ1-5; perhaps TRBD1 as D (5 bases). The CDR3 extends over 13 amino acids. The V gene's germline CDR1 is MNHNY and CDR2 SVGAGI (reference sequence). V was pared by 6 bases and J by 5 bases, with 11 bases between. The CDR3 loop is CASSKDTYQPQHF. The DNA of the CDR3 is TGTGCCAGCAGCAAGGACACCTATCAGCCCCAGCATTTT.

The chain employs TRBV11-3 and TRBJ2-1, with D possibly TRBD2 on 5 matching bases. The CDR3 extends over 16 amino acids. Per the germline V gene, CDR1 is SGHNT and CDR2 is YENEEA. Trimming cost V 3 bases and J 3 bases, with 15 bases left between them. CDR3 region: CASSLLTMAGYNEQFF. The CDR3 DNA follows: TGTGCCAGCAGCTTGCTGACTATGGCGGGCTACAATGAGCAGTTCTTC.

This chain uses TRBV5-1 with TRBJ2-3, with D perhaps matching TRBD1 (5 bases). The ends were cut back, 1 base at V and 4 bases at J, with 7 bases in the middle. The CDR3 spans 13 residues. Germline V gene lookup returns CDR1 SGHRS and CDR2 YFSETQ. In DNA form, the CDR3 reads TGCGCCAGCAGCTTGTTAGGGGCAGATACGCAGTATTTT. Amino acid sequence: CASSLLGADTQYF.

V gene TRBV6-1 combines with J gene TRBJ2-7, with 8 bases that match TRBD2. The CDR3 covers 15 residues. V trimming: 0 bases; J trimming: 7 bases; junction bases outside the gene matches: 8. Germline CDR1 MNHNS, CDR2 SASEGT. CDR3 sequence reads: CASSEARGAQREQYF. The CDR3 bases are TGTGCCAGCAGTGAAGCGCGGGGGGCCCAGAGGGAGCAGTACTTC.

The chain uses TRBV18 and TRBJ2-3; the D gene is possibly TRBD1 (6 bases). The CDR3 length is 15 residues. V dropped 6 bases and J dropped 0 bases, with 13 bases sitting between them. Germline V CDR1 and CDR2: KGHSH, LQKENI. The chain's CDR3 is CASSPGTLSTDTQYF. The CDR3 DNA reads TGTGCCAGCTCTCCCGGGACACTTAGCACAGATACGCAGTATTTT.

The genes are TRBV7-2 and TRBJ2-7, with 7 bases matching TRBD1. With V trimmed by 5 bases and J by 1 base, 5 bases remained unmatched. Germline CDR1 and CDR2: SGHTA and FQGNSA. CDR3 length equals 14 residues. In DNA form, the CDR3 reads TGTGCCAGCAGCATCTACAGGGGATCCTACGAGCAGTACGTC. Protein sequence: CASSIYRGSYEQYV.

The chain combines TRBV19 with TRBJ1-2, with D uncertain. The V end was cut by 10 bases, the J end by 1 base, with 16 bases between. Germline CDR1 reads LNHDA; CDR2 reads SQIVND (reference sequence). The CDR3 sequence is 14 residues long. CDR3 sequence reads: CATAWSRSNYGYTF. In DNA form, the CDR3 reads TGTGCCACTGCTTGGAGCAGAAGTAACTATGGCTACACCTTC. The full variable domain, with the rest looked up from reference TRBV19 and TRBJ1-2, is DGGITQSPKYLFRKEGQNVTLSCEQNLNHDAMYWYRQDPGQGLRLIYYSQIVNDFQKGDIAEGYSVSREKKESFPLTVTSAQKNPTAFYLCATAWSRSNYGYTFGSGTRLTVV.